The 9 T cell receptor beta chains below all came from one sample that was sequenced in a study of cytomegalovirus exposure and HLA in healthy donors. The table came from immunoSEQ multiplex PCR; TCRdb's copy has only in-frame clones and leaves some out. This table holds 200,000 to 250,000 clones, 80% to 85% found once. The sample consisted of PBMCs. The receptors stem from a woman in her twenties or thirties in good health and CMV-seropositive.

This clone was counted a single time. The V gene is TRBV14, the J gene TRBJ1-1, with D possibly being TRBD1 (6 bases). V shed 0 bases and J shed 7 bases, with 9 bases lying between them. This CDR3 contains 13 residues. CDR1 is SGHDN, CDR2 FVKESK, per germline. The CDR3 DNA sequence: TGTGCCAGCAGCCAAGATGGGGGCCATGAAGCTTTCTTT. It specifies CASSQDGGHEAFF.

Points on this clone: Germline and junction disagree at one end, which may indicate a read error. The gene calls are TRBV30 and TRBJ1-3, with TRBD1 matching 9 bases. Germline assignment: CDR1 GTSNPN and CDR2 SVGIG (reference sequence). The CDR3 is 13 residues long. The DNA of the CDR3 is TGTGCCTGGAGTGCTCGGTCACAGGGGGCTCTTGATTTT. Translating gives CAWSARSQGALDF.

This clone was seen a handful of times. This chain connects TRBV30 to TRBJ1-2; a possible D gene is TRBD1 (5 bases). Between the trimmed V and J ends, which lost 2 bases and 3 bases, there was a span of 16 bases. The CDR3 sequence is 15 residues long. Germline V gene lookup returns CDR1 GTSNPN and CDR2 SVGIG (reference sequence). CDR3 protein: CAWSTRTYSHYGYTF. CDR3 DNA: TGTGCCTGGAGTACCCGGACATATTCCCACTATGGCTACACCTTC.

The rearrangement links TRBV6-1 to TRBJ2-7; D is unresolved. The germline V gene encodes CDR1 MNHNS and CDR2 SASEGT. The V end lost 1 base, the J end lost 3 bases, and 16 bases lay between the germline ends. The CDR3 spans 16 residues. CDR3: CASSEGGLGIGYEQYF. The CDR3 region has the DNA TGTGCCAGCAGTGAAGGTGGGCTGGGGATCGGCTACGAGCAGTACTTC.

This chain joins TRBV9 and TRBJ2-1; D is unresolved. Trimming left V 3 bases short and J 2 bases short, with 15 bases between. Per germline, CDR1 SGDLS and CDR2 YYNGEE. CDR3 length: 16 residues. CDR3 protein: CASSGTQRPTYNEQFF. Here the CDR3 DNA reads TGTGCCAGCAGCGGTACACAGCGACCCACCTACAATGAGCAGTTCTTC.

The J gene is TRBJ2-7, the V gene TRBV5-1, with D tentatively TRBD2 (5 bases). CDR3 length equals 15 residues. Trimming left V 4 bases short and J 4 bases short, with 18 bases between. Germline CDR1 is SGHRS and CDR2 is YFSETQ. The CDR3 region is CASSPLPGMVYEQYF. The CDR3 coding sequence is TGCGCCAGCAGCCCTCTTCCGGGAATGGTGTACGAGCAGTACTTC.

The chain couples TRBV18 to TRBJ1-5; D gene ambiguous. This CDR3 region has 15 residues. V shed 2 bases and J shed 2 bases, with 10 bases lying between them. Per the germline V gene, CDR1 is KGHSH and CDR2 is LQKENI. CDR3 residues: CASSPGIQGNQPQHF. As DNA, the CDR3 is TGTGCCAGCTCACCAGGGATTCAGGGCAATCAGCCCCAGCATTTT.

This clone was counted between two and nine times. J is TRBJ2-5 and V is TRBV20-1; D remains unclear. Between the trimmed V and J ends, which lost 6 bases and 3 bases, there was a span of 8 bases. The CDR3 covers 11 residues. The germline V gene encodes CDR1 DFQATT and CDR2 SNEGSKA (reference sequence). The CDR3 loop is CSALIEETQYF. CDR3 bases: TGCAGTGCCTTAATTGAAGAGACCCAGTACTTC.

V and J are TRBV18 and TRBJ1-1; D unclear. Germline CDR1 and CDR2: KGHSH and LQKENI. Trimming removed 6 bases from V and 1 base from J, with 9 bases in between. The CDR3 totals 13 residues. The CDR3 protein is CASSPGSNTEAFF. For the CDR3, the DNA is TGTGCCAGCTCCCCCGGGTCGAACACTGAAGCTTTCTTT.